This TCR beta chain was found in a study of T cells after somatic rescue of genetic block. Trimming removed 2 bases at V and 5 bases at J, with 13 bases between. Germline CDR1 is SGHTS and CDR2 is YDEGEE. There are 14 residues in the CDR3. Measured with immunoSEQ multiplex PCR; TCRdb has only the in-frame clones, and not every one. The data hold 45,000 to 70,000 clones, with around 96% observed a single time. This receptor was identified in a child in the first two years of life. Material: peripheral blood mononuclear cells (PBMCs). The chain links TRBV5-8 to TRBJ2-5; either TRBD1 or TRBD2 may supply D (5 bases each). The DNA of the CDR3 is TGTGCCAGCAGCTTATGGGGCTCGGGGGAGACCCAGTACTTC. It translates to CASSLWGSGETQYF.